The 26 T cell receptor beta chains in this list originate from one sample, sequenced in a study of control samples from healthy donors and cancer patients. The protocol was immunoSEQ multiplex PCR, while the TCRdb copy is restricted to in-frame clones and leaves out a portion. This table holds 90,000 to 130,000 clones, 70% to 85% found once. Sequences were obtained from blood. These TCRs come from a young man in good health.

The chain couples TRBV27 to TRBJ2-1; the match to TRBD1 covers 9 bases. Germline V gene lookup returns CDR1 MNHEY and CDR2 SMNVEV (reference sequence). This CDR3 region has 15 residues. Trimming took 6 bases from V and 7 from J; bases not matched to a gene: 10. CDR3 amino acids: CASSLDTGGRNEQFF. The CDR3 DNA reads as TGTGCCAGCAGCCTAGATACAGGGGGCCGGAATGAGCAGTTCTTC.

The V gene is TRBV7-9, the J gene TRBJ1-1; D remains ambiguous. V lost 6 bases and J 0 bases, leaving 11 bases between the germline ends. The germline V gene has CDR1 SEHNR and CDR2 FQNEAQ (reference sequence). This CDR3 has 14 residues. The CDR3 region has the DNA TGTGCCAGCAGAGAGGGCAGCTTGAACACTGAAGCTTTCTTT. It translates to CASREGSLNTEAFF.

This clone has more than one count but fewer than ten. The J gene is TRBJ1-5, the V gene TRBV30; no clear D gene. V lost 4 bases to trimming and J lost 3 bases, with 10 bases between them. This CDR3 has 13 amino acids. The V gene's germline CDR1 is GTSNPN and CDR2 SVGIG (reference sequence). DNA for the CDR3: TGTGCCTGGACCTCAGGCCTCAATCAGCCCCAGCATTTT. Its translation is CAWTSGLNQPQHF.

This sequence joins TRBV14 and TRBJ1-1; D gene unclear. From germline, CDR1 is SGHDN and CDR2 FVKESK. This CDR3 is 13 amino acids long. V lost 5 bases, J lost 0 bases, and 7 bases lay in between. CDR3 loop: CASSWGLNTEAFF. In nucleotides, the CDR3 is TGTGCCAGCAGCTGGGGATTGAACACTGAAGCTTTCTTT.

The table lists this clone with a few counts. The CDR3 sequence is CASSLGGTPYQPQHF. Here the CDR3 DNA reads TGCGCCAGCAGCTTGGGCGGGACACCTTATCAGCCCCAGCATTTT. The chain uses TRBV5-1 and TRBJ1-5; D perhaps matches TRBD1 (6 bases). Trimming stripped 0 bases from V and 5 bases from J, with 12 bases between. The germline CDR1 and CDR2 sequences are SGHRS and YFSETQ. The CDR3 is made up of 15 amino acids.

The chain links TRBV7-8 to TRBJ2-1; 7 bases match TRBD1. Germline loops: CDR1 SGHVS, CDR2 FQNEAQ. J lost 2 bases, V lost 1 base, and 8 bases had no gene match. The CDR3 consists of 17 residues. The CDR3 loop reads CASSLDSSGQPYNEQFF. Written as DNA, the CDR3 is TGTGCCAGCAGCTTAGATTCCTCGGGACAGCCCTACAATGAGCAGTTCTTC.

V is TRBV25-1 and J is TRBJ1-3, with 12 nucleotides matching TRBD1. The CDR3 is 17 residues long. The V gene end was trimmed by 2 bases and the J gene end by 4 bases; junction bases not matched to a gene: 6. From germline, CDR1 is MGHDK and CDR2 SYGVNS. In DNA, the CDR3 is TGTGCCAGCAGTGAAGGGACAGGGGGCCCCGCCGGAAACACCATATATTTT. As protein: CASSEGTGGPAGNTIYF.

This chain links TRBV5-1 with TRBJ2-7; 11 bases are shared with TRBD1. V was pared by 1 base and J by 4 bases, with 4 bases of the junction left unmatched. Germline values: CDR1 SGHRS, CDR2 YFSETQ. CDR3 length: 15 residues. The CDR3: CASSLIGTGGYEQYF. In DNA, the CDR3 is TGCGCCAGCAGCTTGATAGGGACAGGGGGATACGAGCAGTACTTC.

CDR3: CASSSTGFPEQYF. The CDR3 nucleotides read TGTGCCAGCAGCTCCACAGGGTTCCCCGAGCAGTACTTC. The gene calls are TRBV5-6 and TRBJ2-7; tentatively, D is TRBD1 (6 bases). The CDR3 runs to 13 residues. CDR1 is SGHDT, CDR2 YYEEEE, per germline. Between the trimmed V and J ends, which lost 3 bases and 6 bases, there was a span of 13 bases.

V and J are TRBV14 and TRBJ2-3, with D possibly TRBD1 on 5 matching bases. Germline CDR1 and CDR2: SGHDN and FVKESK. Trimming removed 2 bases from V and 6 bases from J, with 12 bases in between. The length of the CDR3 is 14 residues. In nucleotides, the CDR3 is TGTGCCAGCAGCCAATTAAGGGGCGCGGATACGCAGTATTTT. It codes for CASSQLRGADTQYF. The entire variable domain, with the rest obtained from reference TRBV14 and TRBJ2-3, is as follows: EAGVTQFPSHSVIEKGQTVTLRCDPISGHDNLYWYRRVMGKEIKFLLHFVKESKQDESGMPNNRFLAERTGGTYSTLKVQPAELEDSGVYFCASSQLRGADTQYFGPGTRLTVL.

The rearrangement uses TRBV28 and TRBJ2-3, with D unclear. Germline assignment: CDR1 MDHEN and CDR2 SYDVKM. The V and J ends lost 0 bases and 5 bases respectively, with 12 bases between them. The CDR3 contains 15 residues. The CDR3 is CASSLWGGAEDTQYF. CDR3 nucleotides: TGTGCCAGCAGTTTATGGGGTGGTGCGGAAGATACGCAGTATTTT.

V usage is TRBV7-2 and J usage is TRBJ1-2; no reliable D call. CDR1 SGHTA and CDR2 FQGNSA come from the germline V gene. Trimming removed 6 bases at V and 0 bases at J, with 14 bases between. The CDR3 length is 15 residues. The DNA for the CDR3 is TGTGCCAGCAGTCCCGCCCAGGCTACTAACTATGGCTACACCTTC. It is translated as CASSPAQATNYGYTF. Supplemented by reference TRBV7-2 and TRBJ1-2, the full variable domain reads GAGVSQSPSNKVTEKGKDVELRCDPISGHTALYWYRQSLGQGLEFLIYFQGNSAPDKSGLPSDRFSAERTGGSVSTLTIQRTQQEDSAVYLCASSPAQATNYGYTFGSGTRLTVV.

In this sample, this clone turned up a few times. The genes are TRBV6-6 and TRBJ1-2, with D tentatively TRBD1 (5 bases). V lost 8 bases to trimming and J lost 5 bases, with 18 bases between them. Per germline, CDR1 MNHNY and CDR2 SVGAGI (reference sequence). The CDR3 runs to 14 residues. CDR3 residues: CASGLPDSRYGYTF. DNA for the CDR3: TGTGCCAGCGGCTTACCAGACAGCCGATATGGCTACACCTTC.

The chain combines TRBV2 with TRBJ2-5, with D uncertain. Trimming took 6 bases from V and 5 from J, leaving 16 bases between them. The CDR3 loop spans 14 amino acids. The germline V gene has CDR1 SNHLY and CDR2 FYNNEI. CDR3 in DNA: TGTGCCAGCAGGATGACGAGCAGTACGGAGACCCAGTACTTC. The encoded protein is CASRMTSSTETQYF.

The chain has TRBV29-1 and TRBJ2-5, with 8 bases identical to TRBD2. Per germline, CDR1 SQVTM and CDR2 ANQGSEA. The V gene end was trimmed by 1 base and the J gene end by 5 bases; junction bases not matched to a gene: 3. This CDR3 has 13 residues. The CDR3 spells CSVEVGLGETQYF. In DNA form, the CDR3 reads TGCAGCGTTGAAGTGGGACTAGGGGAGACCCAGTACTTC.

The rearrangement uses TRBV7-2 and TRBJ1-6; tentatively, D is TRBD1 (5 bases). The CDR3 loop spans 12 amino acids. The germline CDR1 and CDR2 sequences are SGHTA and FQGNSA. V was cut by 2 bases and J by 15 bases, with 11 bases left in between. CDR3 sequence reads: CASSLLGVRLHF. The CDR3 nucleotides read TGTGCCAGCAGCTTATTGGGGGTTCGCCTCCACTTT. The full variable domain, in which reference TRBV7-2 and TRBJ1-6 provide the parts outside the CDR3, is GAGVSQSPSNKVTEKGKDVELRCDPISGHTALYWYRQSLGQGLEFLIYFQGNSAPDKSGLPSDRFSAERTGGSVSTLTIQRTQQEDSAVYLCASSLLGVRLHFGNGTRLTVT.

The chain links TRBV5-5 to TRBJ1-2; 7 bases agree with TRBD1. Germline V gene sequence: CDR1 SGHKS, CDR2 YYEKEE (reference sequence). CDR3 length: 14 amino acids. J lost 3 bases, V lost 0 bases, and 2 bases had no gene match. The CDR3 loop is CASSLDRGDYGYTF. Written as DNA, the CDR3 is TGTGCCAGCAGCTTGGACAGGGGAGACTATGGCTACACCTTC.

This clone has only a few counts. The DNA of the CDR3 is TGTGCCACCAGTGATGTAAAGGGGGCGGAGGACTATGGCTACACCTTC. Residues: CATSDVKGAEDYGYTF. This chain links TRBV24-1 with TRBJ1-2, with 7 bases lining up with TRBD1. V was pared by 3 bases and J by 3 bases, with 9 bases of the junction left unmatched. CDR3 length equals 16 residues. Germline CDR1 is KGHDR and CDR2 is SFDVKD.

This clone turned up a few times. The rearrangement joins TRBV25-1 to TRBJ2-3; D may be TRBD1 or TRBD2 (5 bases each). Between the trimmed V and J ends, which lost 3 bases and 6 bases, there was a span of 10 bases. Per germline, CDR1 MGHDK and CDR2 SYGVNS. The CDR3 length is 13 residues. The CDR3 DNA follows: TGTGCCAGCAGTGACGCCGGGACGGATACGCAGTATTTT. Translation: CASSDAGTDTQYF.

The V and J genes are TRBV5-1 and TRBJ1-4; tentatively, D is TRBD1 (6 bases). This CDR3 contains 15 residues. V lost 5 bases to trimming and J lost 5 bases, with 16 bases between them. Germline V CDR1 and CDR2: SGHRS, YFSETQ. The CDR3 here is CASSYNGQKNEKLFF. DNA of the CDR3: TGCGCCAGCAGTTACAACGGACAGAAAAATGAAAAACTGTTTTTT.

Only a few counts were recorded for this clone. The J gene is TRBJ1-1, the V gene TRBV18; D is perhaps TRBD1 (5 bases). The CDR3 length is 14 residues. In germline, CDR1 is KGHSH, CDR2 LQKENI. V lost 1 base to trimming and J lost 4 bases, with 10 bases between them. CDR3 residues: CASSPQGPRTEAFF. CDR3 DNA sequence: TGTGCCAGCTCACCACAGGGGCCTCGCACTGAAGCTTTCTTT.

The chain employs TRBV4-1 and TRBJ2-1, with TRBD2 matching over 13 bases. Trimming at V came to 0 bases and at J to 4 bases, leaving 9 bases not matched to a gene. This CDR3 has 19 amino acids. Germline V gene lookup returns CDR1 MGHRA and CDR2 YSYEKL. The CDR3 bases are TGCGCCAGCAGCCAAGATCAAACTAGCGGGGGGGCCAGGTACAATGAGCAGTTCTTC. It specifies CASSQDQTSGGARYNEQFF.

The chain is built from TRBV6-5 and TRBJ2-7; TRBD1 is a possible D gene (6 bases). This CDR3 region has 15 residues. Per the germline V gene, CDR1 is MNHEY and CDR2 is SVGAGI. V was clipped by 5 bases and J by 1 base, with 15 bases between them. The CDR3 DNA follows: TGTGCCAGCAGTATCGGGACAAGGGGGTCCTACGAGCAGTACGTC. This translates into CASSIGTRGSYEQYV.

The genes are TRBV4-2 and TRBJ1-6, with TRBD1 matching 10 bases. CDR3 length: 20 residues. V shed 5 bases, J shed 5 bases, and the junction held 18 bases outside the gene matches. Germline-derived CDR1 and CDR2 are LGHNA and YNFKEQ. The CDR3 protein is CASSGGTGVSLGGDNSPLHF. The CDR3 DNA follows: TGTGCCAGCAGCGGGGGGACAGGGGTTAGTCTTGGCGGGGATAATTCACCCCTCCACTTT.

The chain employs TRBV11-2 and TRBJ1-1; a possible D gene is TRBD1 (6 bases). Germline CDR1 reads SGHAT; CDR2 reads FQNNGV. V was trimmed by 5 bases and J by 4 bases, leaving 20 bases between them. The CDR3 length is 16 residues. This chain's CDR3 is CASSPAAGRGGTEAFF. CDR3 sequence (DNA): TGTGCCAGCAGCCCCGCGGCGGGAAGGGGGGGCACTGAAGCTTTCTTT. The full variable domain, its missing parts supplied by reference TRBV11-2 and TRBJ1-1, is EAGVAQSPRYKIIEKRQSVAFWCNPISGHATLYWYQQILGQGPKLLIQFQNNGVVDDSQLPKDRFSAERLKGVDSTLKIQPAKLEDSAVYLCASSPAAGRGGTEAFFGQGTRLTVV.

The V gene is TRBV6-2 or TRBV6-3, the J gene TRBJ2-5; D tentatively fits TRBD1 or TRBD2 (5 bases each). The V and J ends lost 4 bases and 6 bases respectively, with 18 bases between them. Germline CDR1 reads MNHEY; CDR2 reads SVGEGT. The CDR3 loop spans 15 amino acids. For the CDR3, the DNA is TGTGCCAGCAGTTCAATTTGGGACCCCTCCAAGACCCAGTACTTC. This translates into CASSSIWDPSKTQYF.